This T cell receptor (beta chain) was captured by sequencing in a study of CD8+ T cells in alopecia areata. Notes on the study in general: Lesional scalp, especially alopecia totalis/universalis, showed higher clonality than normal scalp. Mouse data revealed clearer TCR sharing than patient data did, a gap possibly tied to HLA.

For this clone: Its target is not known.

cDNA prepared by RNA extraction and subsequent reverse transcription served as the template for sequencing. Profiled with immunoSEQ multiplex PCR; TCRdb holds only in-frame clones, not every one. Of fewer than 70,000 clones in the sample, 44% were seen once. Germline trimming cut 7 bases from V and 5 bases from J; bases unmatched to any gene: 21. This CDR3 is 19 amino acids long. The sample was NKG2D-low CD8+ T cells sorted from blood. This clonotype was sampled from a human donor with alopecia areata. The chain is built from TRBV23-1 and TRBJ2-5; 11 positions match TRBD2. TRBV23-1 is an open reading frame whose function is uncertain. CDR3 DNA: TGCGCCAGCATCCCCCTCGGGCTATTAGCGGGGGGGTTTGGCGAGACCCAGTACTTC. Protein product: CASIPLGLLAGGFGETQYF.